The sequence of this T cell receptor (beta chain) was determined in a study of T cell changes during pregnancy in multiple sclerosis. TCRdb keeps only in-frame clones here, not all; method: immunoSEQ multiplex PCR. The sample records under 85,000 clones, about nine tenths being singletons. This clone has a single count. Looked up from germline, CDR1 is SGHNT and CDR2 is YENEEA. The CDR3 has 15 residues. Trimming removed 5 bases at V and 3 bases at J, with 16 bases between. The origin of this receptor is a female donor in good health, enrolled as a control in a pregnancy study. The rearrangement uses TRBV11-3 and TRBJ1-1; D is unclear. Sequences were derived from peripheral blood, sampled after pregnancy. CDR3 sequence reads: CASSVYTGSDTEAFF. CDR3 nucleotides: TGTGCCAGCAGCGTCTATACGGGTTCGGACACTGAAGCTTTCTTT. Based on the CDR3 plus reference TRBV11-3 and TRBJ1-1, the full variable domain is EAGVVQSPRYKIIEKKQPVAFWCNPISGHNTLYWYLQNLGQGPELLIRYENEEAVDDSQLPKDRFSAERLKGVDSTLKIQPAELGDSAVYLCASSVYTGSDTEAFFGQGTRLTVV.